This TCR beta chain was sequenced for a study of T cell repertoires in cytomegalovirus infection. As for the study in general: TCR beta signatures that were public indicated CMV infection and matching HLA type.

Study findings and constraints: HLA-C-restricted CMV-specific TCR beta clonotypes were dominant in the ex vivo response.

TCRdb re-called the reads through MiXCR, storing one row per CDR3 protein. This table holds fewer than 250,000 distinct CDR3 sequences, 9% to 15% found once. In regard to this clonotype: The target antigen is unknown.

Germline V CDR1 and CDR2: ENHRY, SYGVKD. V was pared by 5 bases and J by 3 bases, with 5 bases of the junction left unmatched. This CDR3 has 14 residues. The receptor was isolated from a human donor in good health (CMV status not recorded). Some clones in this sample may be carry-over from other donors' samples. J is TRBJ1-1 and V is TRBV10-3; 8 bases line up with TRBD1. The sequencing sample was made of PBMCs. CDR3: CAISTGQGYTEAFF. The CDR3 region has the DNA TGTGCCATCAGTACTGGACAGGGCTACACTGAAGCTTTCTTT.